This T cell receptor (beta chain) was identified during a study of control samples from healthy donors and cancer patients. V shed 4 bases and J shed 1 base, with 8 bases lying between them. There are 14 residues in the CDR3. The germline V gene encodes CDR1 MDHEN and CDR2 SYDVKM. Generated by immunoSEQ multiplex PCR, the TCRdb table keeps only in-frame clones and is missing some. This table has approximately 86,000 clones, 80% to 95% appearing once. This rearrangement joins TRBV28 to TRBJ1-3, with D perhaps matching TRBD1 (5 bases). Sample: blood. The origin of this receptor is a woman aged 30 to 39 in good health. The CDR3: CASSYGTSGNTIYF. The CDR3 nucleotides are TGTGCCAGCAGTTATGGGACGTCTGGAAACACCATATATTTT.